This is a list of T cell receptor beta chains from one sample in a study of blood T cell repertoires in COVID-19. TCRdb keeps only in-frame clones here, not all; method: immunoSEQ multiplex PCR. Of fewer than 180,000 clones listed, approximately 88% are singletons. Specimen: peripheral blood. The receptors here all came from a man between 65 and 80 years old with acute or convalescent COVID-19. Each CDR3 is given with its conserved first and last residue. The D gene is left open where the match is weak. Clone size is not always given. Where it is, it says once, few, many or a class for expanded clones.

size: once; D: .; V: TRBV18; J: TRBJ1-4; CDR3: CASSPGTDNEKLFF; DNA: TGTGCCAGCTCACCAGGGACTGATAATGAAAAACTGTTTTTT
size: .; D: .; V: TRBV5-8; J: TRBJ1-5; CDR3: CASSIQGGDQPQHF; DNA: TGTGCCAGCAGCATCCAGGGTGGGGATCAGCCCCAGCATTTT
size: .; D: .; V: TRBV11-2; J: TRBJ1-5; CDR3: CASSPNTNQPQHF; DNA: TGTGCCAGCAGTCCCAATACAAATCAGCCCCAGCATTTT
size: .; D: .; V: TRBV25-1; J: TRBJ1-2; CDR3: CASSEWGGPYGYTF; DNA: TGTGCCAGCAGTGAATGGGGAGGCCCCTATGGCTACACCTTC
size: .; D: TRBD2; V: TRBV11-2; J: TRBJ2-3; CDR3: CASSSPTSADTQYF; DNA: TGTGCCAGCAGCTCACCGACTAGCGCAGATACGCAGTATTTT
size: .; D: .; V: TRBV5-1; J: TRBJ1-1; CDR3: CASSLDVGSGTEAFF; DNA: TGCGCCAGCAGCTTGGATGTCGGGAGCGGCACTGAAGCTTTCTTT
size: .; D: .; V: TRBV28; J: TRBJ1-1; CDR3: CASSSHSGLRATEAFF; DNA: TGTGCCAGCAGTTCCCACTCGGGACTACGGGCGACTGAAGCTTTCTTT
size: .; D: .; V: TRBV30; J: TRBJ2-2; CDR3: CAWRWAGNTGELFF; DNA: TGTGCCTGGAGGTGGGCAGGGAACACCGGGGAGCTGTTTTTT
size: once; D: .; V: TRBV28; J: TRBJ1-5; CDR3: CASSWSTGNQPQHF; DNA: TGTGCCAGCAGTTGGTCGACAGGCAATCAGCCCCAGCATTTT
size: .; D: TRBD1; V: TRBV7-9; J: TRBJ2-2; CDR3: CASSTGVGNTGELFF; DNA: TGTGCCAGCAGCACAGGGGTGGGAAACACCGGGGAGCTGTTTTTT
size: .; D: TRBD1; V: TRBV27; J: TRBJ2-1; CDR3: CASSLVPGQVYNEQFF; DNA: TGTGCCAGCAGTTTAGTCCCGGGACAGGTTTACAATGAGCAGTTCTTC
size: few; D: TRBD1; V: TRBV19; J: TRBJ2-3; CDR3: CASSQGTGRRDTQYF; DNA: TGTGCCAGTAGCCAGGGGACAGGGCGGCGGGATACGCAGTATTTT
size: once; D: .; V: TRBV6-6; J: TRBJ1-5; CDR3: CASSYGQLNQPQHF; DNA: TGTGCCAGCAGTTACGGACAGCTCAATCAGCCCCAGCATTTT
size: .; D: .; V: TRBV5-1; J: TRBJ1-2; CDR3: CASSLVLGELSNYGYTF; DNA: TGCGCCAGCAGCTTGGTACTGGGAGAACTTTCTAACTATGGCTACACCTTC
size: .; D: .; V: TRBV1; J: TRBJ2-7; CDR3: CTSSQEGTALDEQYF; DNA: TGCACCAGCAGCCAAGAGGGGACAGCCCTCGACGAGCAGTACTTC
size: .; D: TRBD1; V: TRBV24-1; J: TRBJ1-2; CDR3: CATSAQGSGYTF; DNA: TGTGCCACCAGTGCACAGGGGAGTGGCTACACCTTC
size: .; D: TRBD1; V: TRBV27; J: TRBJ1-1; CDR3: CASRNPPGQGAAFF; DNA: TGTGCCAGCCGTAACCCTCCGGGACAGGGGGCGGCTTTCTTT
size: .; D: TRBD1; V: TRBV19; J: TRBJ2-1; CDR3: CASTRTGVGLGDGIPSEQFF; DNA: TGTGCCAGTACTCGTACAGGGGTGGGCTTGGGAGATGGGATACCCAGTGAGCAGTTCTTC